The 25 T cell receptor beta chains in this list originate from one sample, sequenced in a study of post-analysis software for immune sequencing data. Whole-study findings and limits: Controls showed lower frequencies than patients for five TRBV segments, and TRBV5-6, TRBV5-1 and TRBV20-1 were among these.

Their target antigens are unknown. cDNA libraries for TCR beta contained unique molecular identifiers. One entry per CDR3 protein, called by TCRdb with MiXCR from the PCR reads. Seen here are over 250,000 distinct CDR3 sequences, 36% observed once, and the top ten hold less than 6%. Sequenced material: blood. The receptors shown here come from a girl under 18 with multiple sclerosis.

Concerning this clonotype: Its ends do not fully match the called genes, so a read error is possible. V is TRBV28 and J is TRBJ2-4, with D hard to call. Germline values: CDR1 MDHEN, CDR2 SYDVKM. This CDR3 comprises 17 residues. CDR3 in DNA: TGTACCAGCAGTCCATTGGTCCTAGTGCTAGCCAAAAACATTCAGTACTTC. It specifies CTSSPLVLVLAKNIQYF.

V usage is TRBV20-1 and J usage is TRBJ2-1; 8 bases align to TRBD2. The germline V gene encodes CDR1 DFQATT and CDR2 SNEGSKA (reference sequence). There are 14 residues in the CDR3. V shed 1 base, J shed 6 bases, and the junction held 5 bases outside the gene matches. CDR3 DNA: TGCAGTGCTAGAGCCGGGGGGGGTAGCAATGAGCAGTTCTTC. This gives the protein CSARAGGGSNEQFF.

V and J are TRBV12-3 or TRBV12-4 and TRBJ1-5; no clear D gene. V was pared by 3 bases and J by 3 bases, with 9 bases between. The CDR3 has 14 residues. Here the CDR3 DNA reads TGTGCCAGCAGTTTTATGGGTACCAATCAGCCCCAGCATTTT. It is translated as CASSFMGTNQPQHF.

J is TRBJ1-6 and V is TRBV14, with 9 nucleotides matching TRBD1. Germline CDR1 and CDR2: SGHDN and FVKESK. CDR3 size: 15 residues. V lost 5 bases to trimming and J lost 10 bases; unmatched junction nucleotides: 9. CDR3 in amino acids: CASSRRTGAPSPLHF. The DNA of the CDR3 is TGTGCCAGCAGCAGACGGACAGGGGCCCCGTCACCCCTCCACTTT.

V gene TRBV6-1 combines with J gene TRBJ2-3; the match to TRBD1 covers 9 bases. V lost 5 bases to trimming and J lost 4 bases; unmatched junction nucleotides: 7. Germline lookup yields CDR1 MNHNS and CDR2 SASEGT. This CDR3 contains 15 residues. CDR3 residues: CASSFLGQGSDTQYF. The CDR3 region has the DNA TGTGCCAGCAGTTTCTTGGGACAGGGATCAGATACGCAGTATTTT.

This clonotype was observed at least ten times. This chain connects TRBV12-3 or TRBV12-4 to TRBJ2-3; the D gene is possibly TRBD2 (5 bases). The CDR3 has 14 residues. V gave up 2 bases and J gave up 2 bases, with 8 bases separating them. The CDR3 DNA sequence: TGTGCCAGCAGTTTATGGACTGTCACAGATACGCAGTATTTT. Its protein product is CASSLWTVTDTQYF.

The V and J genes are TRBV29-1 and TRBJ2-3; 10 positions match TRBD1. This CDR3 comprises 15 residues. Trimming cost V 3 bases and J 6 bases; bases outside gene matches: 9. Germline V CDR1 and CDR2: SQVTM, ANQGSEA. As DNA, the CDR3 is TGCAGCGTTGAGACCTGGGACAGGGGAGGGGATACGCAGTATTTT. Residues: CSVETWDRGGDTQYF.

The chain links TRBV7-2 to TRBJ2-2; D may be TRBD1 or TRBD2 (5 bases each). This CDR3 region has 15 residues. Trimming removed 5 bases from V and 1 base from J, with 11 bases in between. Germline V gives CDR1 SGHTA, CDR2 FQGNSA. CDR3: CASSRGPVNTGELFF. In nucleotides, the CDR3 is TGTGCCAGCAGCCGGGGACCGGTGAACACCGGGGAGCTGTTTTTT. The full variable domain, its missing parts supplied by reference TRBV7-2 and TRBJ2-2, is GAGVSQSPSNKVTEKGKDVELRCDPISGHTALYWYRQSLGQGLEFLIYFQGNSAPDKSGLPSDRFSAERTGGSVSTLTIQRTQQEDSAVYLCASSRGPVNTGELFFGEGSRLTVL.

This clonotype was picked up a small number of times. The rearrangement links TRBV7-9 to TRBJ2-1, with TRBD2 identical over 10 bases. The J segment lost 11 bases and the V segment lost 5 bases, leaving 9 bases of the junction unmatched. Germline-derived CDR1 and CDR2 are SEHNR and FQNEAQ (reference sequence). The CDR3 runs 14 residues. The CDR3 loop is CASSRLAGGAKQFF. CDR3 DNA sequence: TGTGCCAGCAGCCGATTAGCGGGAGGTGCTAAGCAGTTCTTC.

Points on this clonotype: It may be a read error: a sequence one base away is much more abundant. V usage is TRBV5-6 and J usage is TRBJ1-2; D remains ambiguous. Trimming shortened V by 3 bases and J by 1 base, and 19 bases separated the two germline ends. CDR3 length: 17 residues. Germline V gene sequence: CDR1 SGHDT, CDR2 YYEEEE. This chain's CDR3 is CASSWERPVQINYGYTF. The CDR3 nucleotides are TGTGCCAGCAGCTGGGAGAGGCCTGTACAGATTAACTATGGCTACACCTTC.

This sequence joins TRBV10-3 and TRBJ2-1, with 10 positions matching TRBD2. The CDR3 contains 16 residues. V dropped 0 bases and J dropped 8; count of bases not matched to a gene: 7. The germline V gene encodes CDR1 ENHRY and CDR2 SYGVKD. CDR3 DNA: TGTGCCATCAGTGAGTCAGCGGGAGGGCCTACGGATGAGCAGTTCTTC. Amino acid sequence: CAISESAGGPTDEQFF.

Worth noting for this clonotype: A much larger clone lies a single base off, so this may be a read error. This rearrangement joins TRBV27 to TRBJ2-7, with 10 bases that match TRBD2. The J segment lost 7 bases and the V segment lost 11 bases, leaving 8 bases of the junction unmatched. The CDR3 covers 12 residues. Germline V gene sequence: CDR1 MNHEY, CDR2 SMNVEV (reference sequence). CDR3 loop: CAARTSGNEQYF. The CDR3 DNA is TGTGCCGCCCGGACTAGCGGCAATGAGCAGTACTTC.

This clonotype was recorded only once. This chain connects TRBV20-1 to TRBJ2-7; D is unclear. Germline values: CDR1 DFQATT, CDR2 SNEGSKA (reference sequence). V lost 3 bases and J 0 bases, leaving 9 bases between the germline ends. The CDR3 sequence is 13 residues long. CDR3: CSARPVSSYEQYF. The CDR3 DNA reads as TGCAGTGCTAGGCCGGTTAGCTCCTACGAGCAGTACTTC.

This clonotype was seen ten or more times. The V and J genes are TRBV9 and TRBJ2-1; 7 nucleotides align to TRBD1. Germline CDR1 SGDLS, CDR2 YYNGEE. The CDR3 extends over 14 amino acids. The V segment lost 6 bases and the J segment 7 bases; nucleotides outside the gene matches: 10. The CDR3, as DNA: TGTGCCAGCAACAATCCGGGACAGAGAAATGAGCAGTTCTTC. Translated, it gives CASNNPGQRNEQFF.

The chain recombines TRBV19 with TRBJ1-1, with D perhaps TRBD1 (5 bases). Germline CDR1 reads LNHDA; CDR2 reads SQIVND (reference sequence). The CDR3 consists of 15 residues. Trimming pared 5 bases from V and 3 bases from J, leaving 16 bases between. CDR3 in amino acids: CASSDRGYTDTEAFF. The CDR3 nucleotides are TGTGCCAGTAGTGATAGGGGTTATACGGACACTGAAGCTTTCTTT.

J is TRBJ2-1 and V is TRBV20-1; 8 bases line up with TRBD2. The CDR3 sequence is 14 residues long. Germline V gene data show CDR1 as DFQATT and CDR2 as SNEGSKA (reference sequence). CDR3 coding DNA: TGCAGCCAAACACGGGAGGGCTACTACAATGAGCAGTTCTTC. The encoded protein is CSQTREGYYNEQFF.

This clonotype was recorded at least ten times. The chain couples TRBV11-2 to TRBJ1-2; D not certain. The V gene's germline CDR1 is SGHAT and CDR2 FQNNGV. Trimming removed 0 bases from V and 5 bases from J, with 10 bases in between. The CDR3 is 14 residues long. CDR3 region: CASSLEPSGYGYTF. CDR3 sequence (DNA): TGTGCCAGCAGCTTAGAGCCATCAGGATATGGCTACACCTTC.

This clonotype was observed many times. This chain joins TRBV28 and TRBJ2-7, with a tentative D call TRBD2 (5 bases). Deletions cut 3 bases from V and 3 bases from J, with 9 bases between. The CDR3 has 13 amino acids. Germline V gives CDR1 MDHEN, CDR2 SYDVKM. The chain's CDR3 is CASSFSENYEQYF. CDR3 DNA sequence: TGTGCCAGCAGTTTTAGCGAAAACTACGAGCAGTACTTC.

This clonotype appeared a few times. The chain recombines TRBV5-6 with TRBJ1-4; 11 bases agree with TRBD1. In germline, CDR1 is SGHDT, CDR2 YYEEEE. Germline trimming cut 4 bases from V and 6 bases from J; bases unmatched to any gene: 2. The CDR3 is 14 amino acids. The CDR3 coding sequence is TGTGCCAGCAGCGGACAGGGGGCGGATGAAAAACTGTTTTTT. It codes for CASSGQGADEKLFF.

The V and J genes are TRBV2 and TRBJ2-3, with a tentative D call TRBD2 (6 bases). This CDR3 is 16 amino acids long. Trimming left V 7 bases short and J 9 bases short, with 26 bases between. CDR1 is SNHLY, CDR2 FYNNEI, per germline. CDR3: CASNRAGTGRRETQYF. The CDR3 nucleotides are TGTGCCAGCAATCGGGCCGGGACTGGCCGTAGGGAGACGCAGTATTTT.

The sample holds one count of this clonotype. V is TRBV2 and J is TRBJ2-7; TRBD1 aligns across 7 bases. Germline V gene data show CDR1 as SNHLY and CDR2 as FYNNEI. CDR3 length: 13 amino acids. V gave up 3 bases and J gave up 4 bases; unmatched junction bases: 3. The CDR3 DNA reads as TGTGCCAGCAGTGACGACAGGGCATACGAGCAGTACTTC. The encoded protein is CASSDDRAYEQYF.

This clonotype came up many times. The V call is TRBV12-3 or TRBV12-4, the J call TRBJ2-1; possible D gene TRBD2, 7 bases. The CDR3 has 16 residues. The V and J ends lost 5 bases and 5 bases respectively, with 19 bases between them. The DNA for the CDR3 is TGTGCCAGCAGTGCCGGACTAGGGGGGGGGGACAATGAGCAGTTCTTC. Translating gives CASSAGLGGGDNEQFF.

Details on this clonotype: A much larger clone lies one base from this, so it may be a read error. CDR3 protein: CAGSGQGWGYTF. The CDR3 region has the DNA TGCGCCGGCAGTGGACAGGGTTGGGGCTACACCTTC. The chain is built from TRBV10-1 and TRBJ1-2, with 8 bases lining up with TRBD1. Germline V CDR1 and CDR2: WNHNN, SYGVQD (reference sequence). The CDR3 spans 12 residues.

The chain employs TRBV9 and TRBJ2-1; 7 bases line up with TRBD1. CDR3 length: 14 residues. Unmatched junction bases numbered 7, after V lost 1 base and J lost 9 bases. Looked up from germline, CDR1 is SGDLS and CDR2 is YYNGEE. CDR3 in DNA: TGTGCCAGCAGCGTAAGGGGGCCATTGGGTGAGCAGTTCTTC. This gives the protein CASSVRGPLGEQFF.

This clonotype was seen many times. The rearrangement links TRBV5-5 to TRBJ2-6; D is unresolved. The CDR3 has 17 residues. V was shortened by 0 bases and J by 0 bases, with 10 bases between the two germline ends. CDR1 is SGHKS, CDR2 YYEKEE, per germline (reference sequence). CDR3: CASSLEGRYSGANVLTF. CDR3 in DNA: TGTGCCAGCAGCTTGGAAGGGCGCTACTCTGGGGCCAACGTCCTGACTTTC. The full variable domain, with the rest looked up from reference TRBV5-5 and TRBJ2-6, is DAGVTQSPTHLIKTRGQQVTLRCSPISGHKSVSWYQQVLGQGPQFIFQYYEKEERGRGNFPDRFSARQFPNYSSELNVNALLLGDSALYLCASSLEGRYSGANVLTFGAGSRLTVL.